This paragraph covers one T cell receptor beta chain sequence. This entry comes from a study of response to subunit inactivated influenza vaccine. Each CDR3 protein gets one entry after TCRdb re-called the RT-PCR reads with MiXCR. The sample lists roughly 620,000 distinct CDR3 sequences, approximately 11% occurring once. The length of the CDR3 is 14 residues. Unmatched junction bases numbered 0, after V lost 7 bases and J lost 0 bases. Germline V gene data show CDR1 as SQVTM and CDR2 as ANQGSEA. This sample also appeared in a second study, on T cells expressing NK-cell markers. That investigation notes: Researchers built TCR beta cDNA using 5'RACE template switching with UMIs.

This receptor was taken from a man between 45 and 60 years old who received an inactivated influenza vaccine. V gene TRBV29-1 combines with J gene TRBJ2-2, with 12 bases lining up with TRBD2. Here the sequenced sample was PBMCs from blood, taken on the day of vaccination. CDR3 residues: CSGTSGANTGELFF. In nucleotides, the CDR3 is TGCAGCGGGACTAGCGGGGCGAACACCGGGGAGCTGTTTTTT.